This TCR beta chain was observed in a study of radiation and T cells in renal cell carcinoma. TCRdb keeps only in-frame clones here, not all; method: immunoSEQ multiplex PCR. Of 45,000 to 55,000 clones listed, 80% were seen once; the top ten hold 29%. Time point meaning: blood 2 weeks post-SBRT. Treatment noted: 15 Gy SBRT to primary tumor, nephrectomy 4 weeks later. The germline V and J ends were trimmed by 5 bases and 1 base, with 16 bases remaining between them. This CDR3 region has 16 residues. Germline lookup yields CDR1 SEHNR and CDR2 FQNEAQ (reference sequence). Material: blood, obtained from a patient whose treatment included radiotherapy and nephrectomy. This chain connects TRBV7-9 to TRBJ2-3; D remains ambiguous. The TCR sequence derives from a woman in her sixties or seventies with renal cell carcinoma. CDR3 DNA sequence: TGTGCCAGCAGCCTGCGTCTCTCCTACCGCACAGATACGCAGTATTTT. Translating gives CASSLRLSYRTDTQYF.